These T cell receptor beta chains were read from a single sample in a study of CD8+ T cells in alopecia areata. The table came from immunoSEQ multiplex PCR; TCRdb's copy has only in-frame clones and leaves some out. The table records some 150,000 clones, about 70% of them present only once. The starting material was CD8+ T cells sorted from blood, obtained at week 0. The receptors were gathered from a human donor with alopecia areata. The CDR3 runs from the conserved cysteine through the conserved F or W. The order of the fields is D gene, clone size, J gene, V gene, CDR3 DNA, CDR3 protein. The D gene is left open where the match is weak. Clone sizes are given selectively: once, few, many, or a class where the clone is expanded.

D gene: .
clone size: few
J gene: TRBJ2-1
V gene: TRBV29-1
CDR3 DNA: TGCAGCGTTGAATCGGGGGAGAGGAGCGATGAGCAGTTCTTC
CDR3 protein: CSVESGERSDEQFF

D gene: .
clone size: .
J gene: TRBJ2-7
V gene: TRBV29-1
CDR3 DNA: TGCAGCGTGGCAGGGGTTGACGAGCAGTACTTC
CDR3 protein: CSVAGVDEQYF

D gene: .
clone size: .
J gene: TRBJ1-2
V gene: TRBV6-1
CDR3 DNA: TGTGCCAGCAGTGCCAGGGTTCCGGACGGCTACACCTTC
CDR3 protein: CASSARVPDGYTF

D gene: .
clone size: once
J gene: TRBJ2-5
V gene: TRBV5-6
CDR3 DNA: TGTGCCAGCAGCCCTAGTCCGGGACCTGAAGAGACCCAGTACTTC
CDR3 protein: CASSPSPGPEETQYF

D gene: .
clone size: .
J gene: TRBJ2-7
V gene: TRBV6-5
CDR3 DNA: TGTGCCAGCAGTTACCCGCTTCGGGCCGCCTACGAGCAGTACTTC
CDR3 protein: CASSYPLRAAYEQYF

D gene: .
clone size: .
J gene: TRBJ1-2
V gene: TRBV29-1
CDR3 DNA: TGCAGCGTTGAGTTGAGATATGGCTACACCTTC
CDR3 protein: CSVELRYGYTF

D gene: TRBD2
clone size: .
J gene: TRBJ2-7
V gene: TRBV5-6
CDR3 DNA: TGTGCCAGCAGCTCGGGACTATTCGCCTACGAGCAGTACTTC
CDR3 protein: CASSSGLFAYEQYF

D gene: TRBD1
clone size: few
J gene: TRBJ1-5
V gene: TRBV7-9
CDR3 DNA: TGTGCCAGCAGCTTAGAGACAGGGGGCGGACTCAATCAGCCCCAGCATTTT
CDR3 protein: CASSLETGGGLNQPQHF

D gene: .
clone size: .
J gene: TRBJ1-5
V gene: TRBV6-6
CDR3 DNA: TGTGCCAGCCAGGGTATCAATCAGCCCCAGCATTTT
CDR3 protein: CASQGINQPQHF

D gene: .
clone size: few
J gene: TRBJ1-1
V gene: TRBV5-1
CDR3 DNA: TGCGCCAGCACAGACAAACAAATGGGGTGGAACACTGAAGCTTTCTTT
CDR3 protein: CASTDKQMGWNTEAFF

D gene: TRBD2
clone size: .
J gene: TRBJ2-3
V gene: TRBV10-3
CDR3 DNA: TGTGCCATCAGCCCTAGCGGGGGGGTCATAGATACGCAGTATTTT
CDR3 protein: CAISPSGGVIDTQYF

D gene: TRBD1
clone size: .
J gene: TRBJ2-7
V gene: TRBV27
CDR3 DNA: TGTGCCAGCGCTCCAGGGGGCGAGTACGAGCAGTACTTC
CDR3 protein: CASAPGGEYEQYF

D gene: .
clone size: .
J gene: TRBJ2-6
V gene: TRBV29-1
CDR3 DNA: TGCAGCGTTTGGACAGACTCTGGGGCCAACGTCCTGACTTTC
CDR3 protein: CSVWTDSGANVLTF

D gene: .
clone size: .
J gene: TRBJ2-2
V gene: TRBV9
CDR3 DNA: TGTGCCAGCAGCCCCCGGGACTTCAACACCGGGGAGCTGTTTTTT
CDR3 protein: CASSPRDFNTGELFF

D gene: .
clone size: .
J gene: TRBJ1-1
V gene: TRBV15
CDR3 DNA: TGTGCCACCAGCCCAGGGATGAACACTGAAGCTTTCTTT
CDR3 protein: CATSPGMNTEAFF

D gene: TRBD1
clone size: .
J gene: TRBJ1-5
V gene: TRBV30
CDR3 DNA: TGTGCCTGGAGTTTCCGGGACAGACGATATCAGCCCCAGCATTTT
CDR3 protein: CAWSFRDRRYQPQHF

D gene: .
clone size: .
J gene: TRBJ1-2
V gene: TRBV27
CDR3 DNA: TGTGCCACCTCGCCCCTCGGGCCGCCGGGATCTGGCTACACCTTC
CDR3 protein: CATSPLGPPGSGYTF

D gene: .
clone size: .
J gene: TRBJ2-7
V gene: TRBV7-9
CDR3 DNA: TGTGCCAGCAGCTCCCGATGGGAATCCTACGAGCAGTACTTC
CDR3 protein: CASSSRWESYEQYF

D gene: .
clone size: .
J gene: TRBJ2-7
V gene: TRBV7-8
CDR3 DNA: TGTGCCAGCAGCTCGAACTACGAGCAGTACTTC
CDR3 protein: CASSSNYEQYF

D gene: TRBD2
clone size: .
J gene: TRBJ2-1
V gene: TRBV5-1
CDR3 DNA: TGCGCCAGCAGCTTGGGGCTAGCGGGGGCCCTCAATGAGCAGTTCTTC
CDR3 protein: CASSLGLAGALNEQFF

D gene: .
clone size: .
J gene: TRBJ1-5
V gene: TRBV15
CDR3 DNA: TGTGCCACCAGCAGAGGCCCAAATCAGCCCCAGCATTTT
CDR3 protein: CATSRGPNQPQHF

D gene: TRBD2
clone size: few
J gene: TRBJ2-1
V gene: TRBV19
CDR3 DNA: TGTGCCAGTAGTATTTCCGGGGGGGATTACAATGAGCAGTTCTTC
CDR3 protein: CASSISGGDYNEQFF

D gene: .
clone size: .
J gene: TRBJ2-1
V gene: TRBV27
CDR3 DNA: TGTGCCAGCAGTTTAAGCCAAATTTTGTTCAATGAGCAGTTCTTC
CDR3 protein: CASSLSQILFNEQFF

D gene: .
clone size: .
J gene: TRBJ1-1
V gene: TRBV30
CDR3 DNA: TGTGCCTGGAGGGGCAGGGCCACTTATGAAGCTTTCTTT
CDR3 protein: CAWRGRATYEAFF

D gene: .
clone size: .
J gene: TRBJ1-1
V gene: TRBV27
CDR3 DNA: TGTGCCAGCAGTTTTGTTGGATCGAACACTGAAGCTTTCTTT
CDR3 protein: CASSFVGSNTEAFF

D gene: TRBD1
clone size: .
J gene: TRBJ1-2
V gene: TRBV29-1
CDR3 DNA: TGCAGCGGGGACGTCGCCGGGACAGGGGGCTATGGCTACACCTTC
CDR3 protein: CSGDVAGTGGYGYTF

D gene: TRBD1
clone size: .
J gene: TRBJ2-5
V gene: TRBV27
CDR3 DNA: TGTGCCAGCAGTACCACAGGGGCCCTCCAAGAGACCCAGTACTTC
CDR3 protein: CASSTTGALQETQYF

D gene: .
clone size: .
J gene: TRBJ1-2
V gene: TRBV9
CDR3 DNA: TGTGCCAGCAGCCCTGATGGGGGAGGAGGCTATGGCTACACCTTC
CDR3 protein: CASSPDGGGGYGYTF

D gene: TRBD1
clone size: .
J gene: TRBJ1-1
V gene: TRBV2
CDR3 DNA: TGTGCCAGCAGGTTAGGGACAGGCACTGAAGCTTTCTTT
CDR3 protein: CASRLGTGTEAFF

D gene: .
clone size: once
J gene: TRBJ1-1
V gene: TRBV2
CDR3 DNA: TGTGCCAGCAGTGAATCGACTTCGAACACTGAAGCTTTCTTT
CDR3 protein: CASSESTSNTEAFF

D gene: .
clone size: .
J gene: TRBJ2-7
V gene: TRBV5-6
CDR3 DNA: TGTGCCAGCAGCTTTGGGGGGAGCGAGCAGTACTTC
CDR3 protein: CASSFGGSEQYF

D gene: .
clone size: .
J gene: TRBJ2-7
V gene: TRBV29-1
CDR3 DNA: TGCAGCGTTGTGGGGGGCCCGGGGGCGGCCTACGAGCAGTACTTC
CDR3 protein: CSVVGGPGAAYEQYF